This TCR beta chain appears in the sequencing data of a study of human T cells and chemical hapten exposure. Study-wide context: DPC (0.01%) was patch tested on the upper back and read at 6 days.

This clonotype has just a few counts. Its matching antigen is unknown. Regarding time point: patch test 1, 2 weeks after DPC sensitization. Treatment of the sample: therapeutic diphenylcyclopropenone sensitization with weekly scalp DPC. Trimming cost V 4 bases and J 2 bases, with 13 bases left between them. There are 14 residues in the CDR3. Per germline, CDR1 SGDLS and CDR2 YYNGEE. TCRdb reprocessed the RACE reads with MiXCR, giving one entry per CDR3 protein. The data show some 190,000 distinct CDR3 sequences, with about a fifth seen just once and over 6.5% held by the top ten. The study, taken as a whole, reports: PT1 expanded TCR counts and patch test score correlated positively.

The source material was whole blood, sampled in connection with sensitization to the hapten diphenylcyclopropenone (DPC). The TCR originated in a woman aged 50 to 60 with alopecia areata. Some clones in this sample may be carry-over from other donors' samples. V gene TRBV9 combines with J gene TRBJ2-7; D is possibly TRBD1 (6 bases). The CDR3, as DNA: TGTGCCAGCAGCCCAGGGGCTCCCCCCTACGAGCAGTACTTC. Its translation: CASSPGAPPYEQYF.